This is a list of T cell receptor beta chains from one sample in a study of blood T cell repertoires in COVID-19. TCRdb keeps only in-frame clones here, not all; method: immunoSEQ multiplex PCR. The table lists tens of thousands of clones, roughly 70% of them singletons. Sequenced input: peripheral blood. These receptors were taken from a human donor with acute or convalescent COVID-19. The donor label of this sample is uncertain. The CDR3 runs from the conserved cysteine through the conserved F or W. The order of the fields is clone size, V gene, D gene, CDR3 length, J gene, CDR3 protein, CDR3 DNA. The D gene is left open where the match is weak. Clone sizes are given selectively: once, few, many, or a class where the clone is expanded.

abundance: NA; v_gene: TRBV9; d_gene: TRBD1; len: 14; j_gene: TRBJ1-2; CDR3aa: CASSDGQGRWGYTF; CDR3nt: TGTGCCAGCAGCGACGGACAGGGCCGTTGGGGCTACACCTTC
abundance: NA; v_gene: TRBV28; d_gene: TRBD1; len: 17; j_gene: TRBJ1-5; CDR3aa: CASSSPGQGTSNQPQHF; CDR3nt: TGTGCCAGCAGTTCTCCGGGACAGGGTACTAGCAATCAGCCCCAGCATTTT
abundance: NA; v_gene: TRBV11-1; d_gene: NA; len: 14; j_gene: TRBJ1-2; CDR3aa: CASSPITANYGYTF; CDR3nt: TGTGCCAGCAGCCCCATCACGGCTAACTATGGCTACACCTTC
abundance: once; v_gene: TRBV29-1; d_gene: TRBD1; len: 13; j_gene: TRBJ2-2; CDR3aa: CSVATGGIGELFF; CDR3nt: TGCAGCGTCGCGACAGGGGGCATAGGGGAGCTGTTTTTT
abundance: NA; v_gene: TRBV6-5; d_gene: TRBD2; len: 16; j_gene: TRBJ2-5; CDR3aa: CASSYTRTSGQETQYF; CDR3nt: TGTGCCAGCAGTTACACCAGGACTAGCGGACAAGAGACCCAGTACTTC
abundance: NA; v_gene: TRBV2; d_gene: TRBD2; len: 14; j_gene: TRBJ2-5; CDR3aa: CASSEAAGGETQYF; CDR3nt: TGTGCCAGCAGTGAAGCGGCGGGGGGAGAGACCCAGTACTTC
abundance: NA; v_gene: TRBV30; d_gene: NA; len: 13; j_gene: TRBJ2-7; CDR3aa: CAWARDSLYEQYF; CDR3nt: TGTGCCTGGGCCCGGGACTCCCTCTACGAGCAGTACTTC
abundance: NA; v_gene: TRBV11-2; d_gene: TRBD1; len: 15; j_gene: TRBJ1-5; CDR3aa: CASSPGTGPYQPQHF; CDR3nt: TGTGCCAGCAGCCCAGGGACAGGGCCTTATCAGCCCCAGCATTTT
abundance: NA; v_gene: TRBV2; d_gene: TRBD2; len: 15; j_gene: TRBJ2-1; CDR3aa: CASSVPGLGYNEQFF; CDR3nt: TGTGCCAGCAGTGTTCCGGGACTAGGGTACAATGAGCAGTTCTTC
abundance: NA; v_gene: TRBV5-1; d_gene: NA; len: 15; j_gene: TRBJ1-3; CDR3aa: CASSMDTHSGNTIYF; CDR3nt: TGCGCCAGCAGCATGGACACACACTCTGGAAACACCATATATTTT
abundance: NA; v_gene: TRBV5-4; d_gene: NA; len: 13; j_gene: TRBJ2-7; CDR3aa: CASSLRGGDEQYF; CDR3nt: TGTGCCAGCAGCCTCAGGGGTGGCGACGAGCAGTACTTC
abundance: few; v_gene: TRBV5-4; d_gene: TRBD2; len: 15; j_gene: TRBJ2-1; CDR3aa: CASSFGTSGRNEQFF; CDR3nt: TGTGCCAGCAGCTTCGGGACTAGCGGGAGGAATGAGCAGTTCTTC
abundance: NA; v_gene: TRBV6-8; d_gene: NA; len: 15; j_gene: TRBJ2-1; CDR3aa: CASRTTRVGYNEQFF; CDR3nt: TGTGCCAGCAGGACGACTAGGGTGGGGTACAATGAGCAGTTCTTC
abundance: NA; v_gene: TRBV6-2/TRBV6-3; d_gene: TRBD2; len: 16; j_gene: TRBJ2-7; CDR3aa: CASSKGLAVLSHEQYF; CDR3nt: TGTGCCAGCAGTAAGGGACTAGCGGTCTTGTCCCACGAGCAGTACTTC
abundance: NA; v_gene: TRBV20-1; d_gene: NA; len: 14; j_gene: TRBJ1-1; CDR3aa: CSASTPGVFGEAFF; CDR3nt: TGCAGTGCTAGTACGCCAGGGGTATTTGGTGAAGCTTTCTTT
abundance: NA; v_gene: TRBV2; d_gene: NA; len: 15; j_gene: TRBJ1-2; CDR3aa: CASSEVMAEEYGYTF; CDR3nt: TGTGCCAGCAGTGAAGTAATGGCCGAGGAGTATGGCTACACCTTC
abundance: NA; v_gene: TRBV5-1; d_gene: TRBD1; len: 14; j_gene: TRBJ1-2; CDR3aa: CASRSGTGDYGYTF; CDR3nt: TGCGCCAGCAGATCCGGGACAGGGGACTATGGCTACACCTTC
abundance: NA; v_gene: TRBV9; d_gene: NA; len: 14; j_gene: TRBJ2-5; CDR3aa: CASSGQQGGETQYF; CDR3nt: TGTGCCAGCAGCGGACAACAGGGCGGGGAGACCCAGTACTTC
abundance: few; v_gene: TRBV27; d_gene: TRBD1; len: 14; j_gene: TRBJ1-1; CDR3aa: CASSGQFMNTEAFF; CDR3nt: TGTGCCAGTTCGGGACAGTTCATGAACACTGAAGCTTTCTTT
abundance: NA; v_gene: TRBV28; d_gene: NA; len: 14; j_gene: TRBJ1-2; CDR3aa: CASSRRAGGGGYTF; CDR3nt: TGTGCCAGCAGTCGACGGGCGGGTGGTGGTGGCTACACCTTC
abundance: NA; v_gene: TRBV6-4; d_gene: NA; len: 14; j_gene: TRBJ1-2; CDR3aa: CASSADSLANGYTF; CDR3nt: TGTGCCAGCAGTGCTGACAGCCTCGCCAACGGCTACACCTTC